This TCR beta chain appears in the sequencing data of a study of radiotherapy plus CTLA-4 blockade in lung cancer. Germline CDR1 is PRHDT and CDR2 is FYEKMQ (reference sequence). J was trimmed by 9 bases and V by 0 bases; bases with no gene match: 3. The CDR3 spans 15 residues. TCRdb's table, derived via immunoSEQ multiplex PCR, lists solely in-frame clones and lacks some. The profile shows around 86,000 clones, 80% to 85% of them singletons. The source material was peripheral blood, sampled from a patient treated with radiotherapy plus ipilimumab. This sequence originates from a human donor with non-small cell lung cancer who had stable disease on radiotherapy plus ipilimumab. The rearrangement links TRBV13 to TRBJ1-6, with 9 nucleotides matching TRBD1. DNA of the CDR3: TGTGCCAGCAGCTTAGGAACAGGGGGCTCTTCACCCCTCCACTTT. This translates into CASSLGTGGSSPLHF.